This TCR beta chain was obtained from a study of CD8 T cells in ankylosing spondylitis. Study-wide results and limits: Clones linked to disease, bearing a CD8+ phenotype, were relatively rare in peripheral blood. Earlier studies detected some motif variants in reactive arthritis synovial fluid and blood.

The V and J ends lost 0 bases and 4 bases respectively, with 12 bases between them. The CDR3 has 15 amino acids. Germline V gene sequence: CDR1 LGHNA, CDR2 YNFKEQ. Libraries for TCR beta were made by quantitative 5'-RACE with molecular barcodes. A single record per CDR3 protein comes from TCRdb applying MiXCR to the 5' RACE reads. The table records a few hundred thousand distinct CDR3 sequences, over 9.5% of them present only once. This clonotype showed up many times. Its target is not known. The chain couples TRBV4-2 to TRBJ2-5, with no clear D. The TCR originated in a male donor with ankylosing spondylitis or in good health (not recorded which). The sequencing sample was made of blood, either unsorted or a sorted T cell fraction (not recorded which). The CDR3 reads CASSQDGKLGETQYF. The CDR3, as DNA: TGTGCCAGCAGCCAAGATGGCAAGCTGGGAGAGACCCAGTACTTC.